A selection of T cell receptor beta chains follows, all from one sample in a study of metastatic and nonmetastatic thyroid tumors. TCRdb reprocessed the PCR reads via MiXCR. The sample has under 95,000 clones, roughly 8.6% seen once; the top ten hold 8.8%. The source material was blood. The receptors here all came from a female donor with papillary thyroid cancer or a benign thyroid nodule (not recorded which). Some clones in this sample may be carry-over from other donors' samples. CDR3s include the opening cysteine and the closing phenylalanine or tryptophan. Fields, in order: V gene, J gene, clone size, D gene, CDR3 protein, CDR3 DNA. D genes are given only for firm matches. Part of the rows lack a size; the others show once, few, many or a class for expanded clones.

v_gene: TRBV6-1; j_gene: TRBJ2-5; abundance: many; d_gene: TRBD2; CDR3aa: CASSEATSGGQETQYF; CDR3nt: TGTGCCAGCAGTGAAGCGACTAGCGGGGGGCAAGAGACCCAGTACTTC
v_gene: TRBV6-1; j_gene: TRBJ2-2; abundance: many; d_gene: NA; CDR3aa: CASSPGRDRAGTGELFF; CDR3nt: TGTGCCAGCAGCCCCGGGAGGGACAGGGCCGGAACCGGGGAGCTGTTTTTT
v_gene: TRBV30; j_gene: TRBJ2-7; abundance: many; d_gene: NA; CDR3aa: CAWGRAYEQYF; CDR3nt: TGTGCCTGGGGACGGGCGTACGAGCAGTACTTC
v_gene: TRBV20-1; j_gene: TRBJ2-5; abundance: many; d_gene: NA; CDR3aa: CSARVRETQYF; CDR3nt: TGCAGTGCTAGAGTTAGAGAGACCCAGTACTTC
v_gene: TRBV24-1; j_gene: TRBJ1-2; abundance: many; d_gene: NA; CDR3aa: CATTGALRTGNYGYTF; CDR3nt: TGTGCCACCACTGGGGCACTTCGGACCGGAAACTATGGCTACACCTTC
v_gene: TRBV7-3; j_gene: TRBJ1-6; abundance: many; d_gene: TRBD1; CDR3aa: CASSEQGGVRSPLHF; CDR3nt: TGTGCCAGCAGCGAACAGGGGGGCGTTAGGTCACCCCTCCACTTT
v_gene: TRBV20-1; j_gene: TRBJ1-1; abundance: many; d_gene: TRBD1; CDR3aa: CSARSRGMEAFF; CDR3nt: TGCAGTGCTAGATCCAGGGGGATGGAAGCTTTCTTT
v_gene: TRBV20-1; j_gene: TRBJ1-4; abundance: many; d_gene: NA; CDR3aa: CSARPPGTVEKLFF; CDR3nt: TGCAGTGCCCGCCCCCCCGGAACAGTTGAAAAACTGTTTTTT
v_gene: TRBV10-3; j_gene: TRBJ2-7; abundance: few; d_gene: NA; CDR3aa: CAISSDGRKPYEQYF; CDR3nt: TGTGCCATCAGTTCGGACGGTAGGAAACCCTACGAGCAGTACTTC
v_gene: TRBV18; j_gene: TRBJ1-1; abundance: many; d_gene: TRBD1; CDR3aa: CASLGTVRTEAFF; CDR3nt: TGTGCCAGTCTCGGGACAGTGAGGACTGAAGCTTTCTTT
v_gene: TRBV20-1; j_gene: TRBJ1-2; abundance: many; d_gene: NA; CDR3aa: CSALRGDVGGGYTF; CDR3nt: TGCAGTGCCCTACGGGGGGACGTGGGAGGGGGCTACACCTTC
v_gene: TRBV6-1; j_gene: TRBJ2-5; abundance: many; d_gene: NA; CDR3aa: CASSVMGLAETQYF; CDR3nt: TGTGCCAGCAGTGTGATGGGGCTGGCGGAGACCCAGTACTTC
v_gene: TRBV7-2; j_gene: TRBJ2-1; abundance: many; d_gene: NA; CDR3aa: CASSLSFSDEQFF; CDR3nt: TGTGCCAGCAGCTTAAGTTTCTCGGATGAGCAGTTCTTC
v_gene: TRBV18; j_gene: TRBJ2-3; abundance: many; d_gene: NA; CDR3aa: CASSPSLGRPDTQYF; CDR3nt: TGTGCCAGCTCACCATCGCTGGGGCGTCCAGATACGCAGTATTTT
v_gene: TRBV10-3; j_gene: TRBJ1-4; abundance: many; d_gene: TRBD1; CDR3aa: CAISDRGAGEKLFF; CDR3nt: TGTGCCATCAGCGACAGGGGGGCCGGTGAAAAACTGTTTTTT
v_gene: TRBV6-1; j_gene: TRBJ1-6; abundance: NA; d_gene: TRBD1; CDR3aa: CASSDGQGYNSPLHF; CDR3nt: TGTGCCAGCAGTGACGGACAGGGGTATAATTCACCCCTCCACTTT
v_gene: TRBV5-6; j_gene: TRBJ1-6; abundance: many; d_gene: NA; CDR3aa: CASSFPDGNSPLHF; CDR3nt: TGTGCCAGCAGCTTTCCGGATGGGAATTCACCCCTCCACTTT
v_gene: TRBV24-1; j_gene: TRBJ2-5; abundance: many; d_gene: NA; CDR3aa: CATSDPGSQETQYF; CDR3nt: TGTGCCACCAGTGACCCCGGGTCCCAAGAGACCCAGTACTTC
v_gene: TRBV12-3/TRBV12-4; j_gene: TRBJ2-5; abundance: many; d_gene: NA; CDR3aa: CASSPGRIQETQYF; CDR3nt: TGTGCCAGCAGCCCAGGACGTATTCAAGAGACCCAGTACTTC
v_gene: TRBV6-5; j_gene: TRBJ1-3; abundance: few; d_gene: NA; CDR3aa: CASSTAWGAGAQGNTIYF; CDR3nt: TGTGCCAGCAGTACCGCTTGGGGGGCAGGGGCGCAAGGAAACACCATATATTTT
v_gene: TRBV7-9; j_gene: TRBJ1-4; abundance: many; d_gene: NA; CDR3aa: CASSLLDEKLFF; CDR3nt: TGTGCCAGCAGCTTACTTGATGAAAAACTGTTTTTT
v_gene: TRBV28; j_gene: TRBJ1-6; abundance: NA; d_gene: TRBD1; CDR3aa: CASTGTGSSYNSPLHF; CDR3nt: TGTGCCAGCACCGGGACAGGGAGCTCCTATAATTCACCCCTCCACTTT
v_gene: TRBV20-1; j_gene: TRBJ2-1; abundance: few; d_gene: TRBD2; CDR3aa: CSAAPGGAPDEQFF; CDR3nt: TGCAGTGCTGCACCCGGGGGGGCCCCGGATGAGCAGTTCTTC
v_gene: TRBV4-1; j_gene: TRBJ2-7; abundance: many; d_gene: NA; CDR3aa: CASSQEGLPYEQYF; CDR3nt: TGCGCCAGCAGCCAAGAGGGGTTGCCCTACGAGCAGTACTTC
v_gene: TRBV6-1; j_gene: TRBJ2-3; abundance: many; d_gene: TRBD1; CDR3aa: CASSDGQAYTDTQYF; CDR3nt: TGTGCCAGCAGCGACGGACAGGCATACACAGATACGCAGTATTTT
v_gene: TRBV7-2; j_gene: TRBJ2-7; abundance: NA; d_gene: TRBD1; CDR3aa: CASRRPGQGSYEQYF; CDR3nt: TGTGCCAGCAGACGCCCGGGACAGGGTTCCTACGAGCAGTACTTC
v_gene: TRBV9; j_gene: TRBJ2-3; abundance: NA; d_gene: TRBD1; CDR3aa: CASSVPFSGTGPLDTQYF; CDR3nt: TGTGCCAGCAGCGTTCCGTTCTCCGGGACAGGGCCTTTGGATACGCAGTATTTT
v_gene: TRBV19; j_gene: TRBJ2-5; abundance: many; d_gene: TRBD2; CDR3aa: CASSIKRGETQYF; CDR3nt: TGTGCCAGTAGTATCAAGCGGGGGGAGACCCAGTACTTC
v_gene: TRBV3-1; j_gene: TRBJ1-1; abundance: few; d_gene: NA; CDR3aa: CASSPLFKGNEAFF; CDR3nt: TGTGCCAGCAGCCCCCTTTTTAAAGGGAATGAAGCTTTCTTT
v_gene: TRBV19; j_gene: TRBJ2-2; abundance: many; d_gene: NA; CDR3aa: CASSWGNTGELFF; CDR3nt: TGTGCCTCCAGTTGGGGGAACACCGGGGAGCTGTTTTTT
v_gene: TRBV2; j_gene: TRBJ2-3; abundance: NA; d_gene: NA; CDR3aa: CASPPTRGTDTQYF; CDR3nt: TGTGCCAGCCCGCCCACTAGGGGCACAGATACGCAGTATTTT
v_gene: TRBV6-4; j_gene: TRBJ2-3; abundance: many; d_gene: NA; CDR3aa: CASRRQGTGASTDTQYF; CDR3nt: TGTGCCAGCAGGAGACAGGGAACGGGGGCCTCGACAGATACGCAGTATTTT
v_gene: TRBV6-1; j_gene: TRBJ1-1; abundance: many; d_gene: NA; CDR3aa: CASSEGSMNTEAFF; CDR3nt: TGTGCCAGCAGTGAAGGATCCATGAACACTGAAGCTTTCTTT
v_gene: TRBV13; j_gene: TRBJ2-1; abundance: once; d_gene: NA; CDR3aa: CASSVSGTQNGQFF; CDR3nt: TGTGCCAGCAGCGTCTCCGGGACTCAAAATGGGCAGTTCTTC
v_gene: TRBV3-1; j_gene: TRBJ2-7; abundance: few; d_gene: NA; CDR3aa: CASSQGSSYEQYF; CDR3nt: TGTGCCAGCAGCCAAGGAAGTTCCTACGAGCAGTACTTC
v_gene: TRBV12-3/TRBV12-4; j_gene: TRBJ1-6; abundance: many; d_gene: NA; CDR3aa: CASSLREGFSPLHF; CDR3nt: TGTGCCAGCAGCCTCCGCGAGGGCTTCTCACCCCTCCACTTT
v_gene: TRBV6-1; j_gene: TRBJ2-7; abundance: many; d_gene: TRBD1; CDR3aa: CATQTGDVSEQYF; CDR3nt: TGTGCCACCCAGACAGGGGATGTGAGCGAGCAGTACTTC
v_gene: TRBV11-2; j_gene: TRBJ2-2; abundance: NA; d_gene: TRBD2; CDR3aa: CASSWAVLAGTNTGELFF; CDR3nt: TGTGCCAGCAGCTGGGCTGTACTAGCGGGGACTAACACCGGGGAGCTGTTTTTT
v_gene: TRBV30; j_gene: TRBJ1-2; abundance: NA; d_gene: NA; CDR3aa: CAWARRGGGYTF; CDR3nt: TGTGCCTGGGCCCGAAGGGGCGGGGGCTACACCTTC
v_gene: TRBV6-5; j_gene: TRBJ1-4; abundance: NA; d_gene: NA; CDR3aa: CASSSGDSEKLFF; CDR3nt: TGTGCCAGCAGTTCAGGGGATAGCGAAAAACTGTTTTTT
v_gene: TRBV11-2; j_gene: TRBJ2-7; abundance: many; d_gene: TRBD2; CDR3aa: CASSFSGGGAYEQYF; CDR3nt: TGTGCCAGCAGCTTCTCCGGCGGGGGGGCCTACGAGCAGTACTTC
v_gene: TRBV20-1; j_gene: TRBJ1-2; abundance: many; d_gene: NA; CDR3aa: CSARWAGVNYGYTF; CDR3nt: TGCAGTGCTAGATGGGCAGGTGTCAACTATGGCTACACCTTC